Below, 32 T cell receptor beta chains from the same sample are listed, as sequenced in a study of T cells after yellow fever vaccination (dated by TCRdb to between 2019 and 2020). The sample's treatment or condition label, in plain terms: live attenuated yellow fever vaccine strain. Libraries were made using 5' RACE. The data were produced on an Illumina HiSeq 2500. TCRdb trimmed public reads at Q25 via fastp, called clones via MiXCR and kept in-frame beta chains. Identical CDR3 protein sequences are pooled into one entry, listed with their most common genes and DNA. In all, the sample holds roughly 340,000 distinct CDR3 sequences, and roughly 9.4% of those were seen once. Of the sample, approximately 19% is held by the ten largest clones. This specimen consisted of PBMCs, obtained on the day of the first yellow fever vaccination. All receptors come from a man between 18 and 29 years old who received the YFV17D yellow fever vaccine.

The J gene is TRBJ2-1, the V gene TRBV7-2; D could derive from TRBD1 or TRBD2 (6 bases each). Germline values: CDR1 SGHTA, CDR2 FQGNSA. V gave up 4 bases and J gave up 9 bases, with 16 bases separating them. The CDR3 runs 14 residues. CDR3 DNA sequence: TGTGCCAGCAGCTCGGTCCTCGGGGGCAGTGAGCAGTTCTTC. Its protein is CASSSVLGGSEQFF.

This clonotype was observed at least ten times. The chain recombines TRBV27 with TRBJ1-1, with 9 bases matching TRBD1. The ends lost 2 bases at V and 10 bases at J; junction bases unmatched: 8. CDR3 length: 14 residues. Germline V gene data show CDR1 as MNHEY and CDR2 as SMNVEV (reference sequence). CDR3 region: CASSLNTGGRVAFF. In nucleotides, the CDR3 is TGTGCCAGCAGTTTAAACACAGGGGGCAGGGTAGCTTTCTTT.

This clonotype was counted only a few times. This rearrangement joins TRBV6-2 or TRBV6-3 to TRBJ2-3; D ambiguous. The CDR3 spans 16 residues. Germline V gene sequence: CDR1 MNHEY, CDR2 SVGEGT. Between the trimmed V and J ends, which lost 6 bases and 0 bases, there was a span of 16 bases. The CDR3 bases are TGTGCCAGCAGGCCATTTAGGTTTCCCAGCACAGATACGCAGTATTTT. Amino acid sequence: CASRPFRFPSTDTQYF.

This clonotype was counted once. A junction boundary mismatches the germline segment, possibly from a read error. This rearrangement joins TRBV10-3 to TRBJ2-3; 10 bases fit TRBD1. The germline gives CDR1 ENHRY, CDR2 SYGVKD. The CDR3 is 11 residues long. The CDR3 DNA sequence: TGTGCCTGGGGCCGGGACAGGGGTCCCATTTTT. This encodes CAWGRDRGPIF.

The sample holds a few counts of this clonotype. The CDR3 spells CAISDVWNQPQHF. For the CDR3, the DNA is TGTGCCATCAGCGATGTTTGGAATCAGCCCCAGCATTTT. The chain recombines TRBV10-3 with TRBJ1-5; D uncertain. This CDR3 region has 13 residues. Trimming took 6 bases from V and 4 from J, leaving 10 bases between them. In germline, CDR1 is ENHRY, CDR2 SYGVKD.

This clonotype was detected ten times or more. The CDR3 loop reads CSASTTTAGLLGYGYTF. The CDR3 coding sequence is TGCAGTGCTAGCACAACCACTGCAGGGTTACTTGGGTATGGCTACACCTTC. This chain connects TRBV20-1 to TRBJ1-2, with a possible D match to TRBD1 (5 bases). CDR3 length: 17 residues. Germline-derived CDR1 and CDR2 are DFQATT and SNEGSKA (reference sequence). V was cut by 3 bases and J by 5 bases, with 25 bases left in between.

This clonotype was seen more than once but under ten times. The rearrangement links TRBV27 to TRBJ1-3, with 8 bases aligning to TRBD1. CDR1 is MNHEY, CDR2 SMNVEV, per germline (reference sequence). The V gene end was trimmed by 5 bases and the J gene end by 4 bases; junction bases not matched to a gene: 7. This CDR3 region has 15 residues. The CDR3 sequence is CASSRTGFGGNTIYF. The DNA of the CDR3 is TGTGCCAGCAGTCGGACAGGGTTTGGAGGAAACACCATATATTTT.

This clonotype was counted only a few times. The rearrangement joins TRBV5-1 to TRBJ1-2; perhaps TRBD1 as D (5 bases). The CDR3 consists of 16 residues. Per the germline V gene, CDR1 is SGHRS and CDR2 is YFSETQ. Trimming left V 1 base short and J 7 bases short, with 20 bases between. In nucleotides, the CDR3 is TGCGCCAGCAGCTTGTCCACCGTGGGGTGGGGCTCTGGCTACACCTTC. As protein: CASSLSTVGWGSGYTF.

This chain links TRBV7-9 with TRBJ1-1; TRBD1 aligns across 8 bases. The germline CDR1 and CDR2 sequences are SEHNR and FQNEAQ (reference sequence). V shed 4 bases and J 3 bases; nucleotides not matched to a gene: 10. This CDR3 has 16 residues. The CDR3 DNA follows: TGTGCCAGCAGCTCACCGCGGACAGGGCTCGACACTGAAGCTTTCTTT. Protein product: CASSSPRTGLDTEAFF.

This clonotype has more than one count but fewer than ten. The chain uses TRBV7-2 and TRBJ2-7, with 8 bases matching TRBD1. The CDR3 is 16 residues long. J lost 0 bases, V lost 7 bases, and 11 bases had no gene match. Germline CDR1 and CDR2: SGHTA and FQGNSA. The CDR3 region is CASTSSGTGGSYEQYF. CDR3 nucleotides: TGTGCCAGCACCTCCTCCGGGACAGGTGGCTCCTACGAGCAGTACTTC.

This clonotype was detected only a few times. The chain recombines TRBV7-2 with TRBJ2-5; D gene uncertain. Deletions cut 5 bases from V and 5 bases from J, with 12 bases between. Germline CDR1 is SGHTA and CDR2 is FQGNSA. The CDR3 covers 13 residues. CDR3 region: CASSTRRAETQYF. Written as DNA, the CDR3 is TGTGCCAGCAGCACCCGTCGGGCGGAGACCCAGTACTTC.

This chain joins TRBV7-6 and TRBJ1-1; D gene uncertain. Trimming shortened V by 3 bases and J by 0 bases, and 8 bases separated the two germline ends. The CDR3 is made up of 14 amino acids. Germline values: CDR1 SGHVS, CDR2 FNYEAQ. This CDR3 reads CASSLETLNTEAFF. The CDR3 DNA follows: TGTGCCAGCAGCTTGGAGACACTGAACACTGAAGCTTTCTTT. Together with reference TRBV7-6 and TRBJ1-1, the CDR3 gives the full variable domain: GAGVSQSPRYKVTKRGQDVALRCDPISGHVSLYWYRQALGQGPEFLTYFNYEAQQDKSGLPNDRFSAERPEGSISTLTIQRTEQRDSAMYRCASSLETLNTEAFFGQGTRLTVV.

This clonotype was observed a handful of times. The rearrangement links TRBV7-2 to TRBJ1-2, with TRBD1 matching 10 bases. CDR3 length: 16 residues. Germline-derived CDR1 and CDR2 are SGHTA and FQGNSA. Losses at the gene ends were 5 bases for V and 7 bases for J; bases not matched to a gene: 13. The DNA for the CDR3 is TGTGCCAGCAGCCAAGGTCCGGGACAGGGGTACGGTGGCTACACCTTC. Translated, it gives CASSQGPGQGYGGYTF.

Only a few counts were recorded for this clonotype. This chain joins TRBV9 and TRBJ1-6, with 7 bases fitting TRBD1. The junction had 10 bases not matched to a gene; V was cut back by 0 bases and J by 4 bases. There are 18 residues in the CDR3. Germline V CDR1 and CDR2: SGDLS, YYNGEE. Here the CDR3 DNA reads TGTGCCAGCAGCGTAGGCGACAGGGCGGCCCTTTATAATTCACCCCTCCACTTT. The encoded protein is CASSVGDRAALYNSPLHF.

V is TRBV11-2 and J is TRBJ2-3; 10 nucleotides match TRBD2. The V gene's germline CDR1 is SGHAT and CDR2 FQNNGV. The CDR3 has 15 amino acids. With V trimmed by 5 bases and J by 4 bases, 6 bases remained unmatched. The CDR3 reads CASSPGTSEPDTQYF. The CDR3 bases are TGTGCCAGCAGCCCCGGGACTAGCGAGCCAGATACGCAGTATTTT. Full variable domain (rest looked up from reference TRBV11-2 and TRBJ2-3): EAGVAQSPRYKIIEKRQSVAFWCNPISGHATLYWYQQILGQGPKLLIQFQNNGVVDDSQLPKDRFSAERLKGVDSTLKIQPAKLEDSAVYLCASSPGTSEPDTQYFGPGTRLTVL.

This clonotype was seen a few times. The chain links TRBV5-5 to TRBJ2-1; 9 bases match TRBD1. The V gene end was trimmed by 5 bases and the J gene end by 2 bases; junction bases not matched to a gene: 8. In germline, CDR1 is SGHKS, CDR2 YYEKEE (reference sequence). This CDR3 is built from 16 residues. The CDR3 DNA sequence: TGTGCCAGCAGTTTTACCGGGACAGGGCCCTACAATGAGCAGTTCTTC. Its protein product is CASSFTGTGPYNEQFF. The entire variable domain, with the rest obtained from reference TRBV5-5 and TRBJ2-1, is as follows: DAGVTQSPTHLIKTRGQQVTLRCSPISGHKSVSWYQQVLGQGPQFIFQYYEKEERGRGNFPDRFSARQFPNYSSELNVNALLLGDSALYLCASSFTGTGPYNEQFFGPGTRLTVL.

This clonotype occurred a few times. The chain links TRBV29-1 to TRBJ1-1; unclear D gene. Per germline, CDR1 SQVTM and CDR2 ANQGSEA. Trimming removed 0 bases from V and 10 bases from J, with 6 bases in between. The CDR3 spans 10 residues. The CDR3 loop reads CSVEEVGAFF. In DNA, the CDR3 is TGCAGCGTTGAAGAGGTGGGAGCTTTCTTT.

This clonotype was seen a few times. The chain has TRBV3-1 and TRBJ1-4; 8 bases fit TRBD1. The CDR3 runs 18 residues. The V gene's germline CDR1 is LGHDT and CDR2 YNNKEL (reference sequence). The V and J ends lost 0 bases and 0 bases, in that order; junction bases with no gene match: 6. CDR3 region: CASSQESGGRATNEKLFF. The DNA for the CDR3 is TGTGCCAGCAGCCAAGAATCAGGGGGCCGAGCAACTAATGAAAAACTGTTTTTT.

This clonotype was detected many times. The rearrangement links TRBV5-1 to TRBJ2-2; D is undetermined. Trimming took off 0 bases at V and 1 base at J, with 7 bases between the two ends. The CDR3 runs 15 residues. Germline CDR1 and CDR2: SGHRS and YFSETQ. The CDR3 nucleotides read TGCGCCAGCAGCTTGGAAAGGGTGAACACCGGGGAGCTGTTTTTT. Translating gives CASSLERVNTGELFF.

This clonotype has more than one count but fewer than ten. The chain recombines TRBV11-2 with TRBJ2-5, with 8 positions matching TRBD2. The CDR3 length is 14 residues. The germline gives CDR1 SGHAT, CDR2 FQNNGV. The V segment lost 6 bases and the J segment 9 bases; nucleotides outside the gene matches: 12. The CDR3 spells CASSPGTSYLAQYF. The CDR3, as DNA: TGTGCCAGCAGTCCCGGGACTAGTTATCTGGCCCAGTACTTC.

A few counts support this clonotype. This rearrangement joins TRBV4-1 to TRBJ2-6, with unresolved D. CDR3 length: 16 amino acids. CDR1 and CDR2 (germline): MGHRA, YSYEKL. V lost 0 bases and J lost 2, with 8 bases in between. CDR3 sequence (DNA): TGCGCCAGCAGCCAAGATGCTGGGGCTGGGGCCAACGTCCTGACTTTC. It translates to CASSQDAGAGANVLTF.

This clonotype was seen a handful of times. The V gene is TRBV6-1, the J gene TRBJ2-6; D remains unclear. V was shortened by 6 bases and J by 0 bases, with 9 bases between the two germline ends. The CDR3 has 15 amino acids. Germline lookup yields CDR1 MNHNS and CDR2 SASEGT. CDR3 coding DNA: TGTGCCAGCAGACGAGACATCTCTGGGGCCAACGTCCTGACTTTC. This codes for CASRRDISGANVLTF.

This chain connects TRBV9 to TRBJ1-1; 9 bases are shared with TRBD1. V dropped 1 base and J dropped 5; count of bases not matched to a gene: 3. This CDR3 region has 14 residues. CDR1 SGDLS and CDR2 YYNGEE come from the germline V gene. CDR3 DNA: TGTGCCAGCAGCGTAACAGGGGGCTGGACTGAAGCTTTCTTT. Translating gives CASSVTGGWTEAFF.

V usage is TRBV11-3 and J usage is TRBJ2-5; D is ambiguous. Trimming took 1 base from V and 2 from J, leaving 11 bases between them. CDR1 and CDR2 from the germline V gene are SGHNT and YENEEA. The CDR3 sequence is 15 residues long. CDR3 in DNA: TGTGCCAGCAGCTTAGGAGTAGGACCTCAAGAGACCCAGTACTTC. Translation: CASSLGVGPQETQYF.

Only a few counts were recorded for this clonotype. This chain uses TRBV7-2 with TRBJ1-3; tentative D call: TRBD1 (6 bases). The CDR3 is 15 residues long. Germline V gene data show CDR1 as SGHTA and CDR2 as FQGNSA. V was cut by 5 bases and J by 4 bases, with 15 bases left in between. CDR3 sequence (DNA): TGTGCCAGCAGCATATTCCGGACAGCCGGAAACACCATATATTTT. It specifies CASSIFRTAGNTIYF.

This clonotype turned up a few times. The chain combines TRBV6-1 with TRBJ1-1; D is undetermined. CDR3 length: 15 residues. CDR1 is MNHNS and CDR2 is SASEGT in the germline V gene. V lost 8 bases and J 0 bases, leaving 16 bases between the germline ends. CDR3 bases: TGTGCCAGCCATCGTAGGCCTTCGATGAACACTGAAGCTTTCTTT. Translating gives CASHRRPSMNTEAFF.

This clonotype occurred a few times. The rearrangement uses TRBV5-4 and TRBJ1-2; D gene unclear. The CDR3 has 14 residues. Trimming stripped 4 bases from V and 4 bases from J, with 14 bases between. The germline V gene encodes CDR1 SGHNT and CDR2 YYREEE (reference sequence). The CDR3 reads CASSPPGKSYGYTF. CDR3 nucleotides: TGTGCCAGCAGCCCCCCCGGCAAGAGCTATGGCTACACCTTC.

This rearrangement joins TRBV7-3 to TRBJ2-3, with 7 bases matching TRBD2. Per germline, CDR1 SGHTA and CDR2 FQGTGA. The J segment lost 6 bases and the V segment lost 1 base, leaving 7 bases of the junction unmatched. CDR3 length equals 15 residues. CDR3 loop: CASSLNPAGRDTQYF. CDR3 nucleotide sequence: TGTGCCAGCAGCTTAAATCCAGCGGGGCGGGATACGCAGTATTTT.

This clonotype came up a few times. This chain uses TRBV7-2 with TRBJ1-5; D remains ambiguous. Trimming shortened V by 4 bases and J by 3 bases, and 7 bases separated the two germline ends. CDR3 length: 13 amino acids. CDR1 is SGHTA and CDR2 is FQGNSA in the germline V gene. DNA for the CDR3: TGTGCCAGCAGCTCGTGGACCAATCAGCCCCAGCATTTT. Translating it yields CASSSWTNQPQHF. Complete variable domain (other parts from reference TRBV7-2 and TRBJ1-5): GAGVSQSPSNKVTEKGKDVELRCDPISGHTALYWYRQSLGQGLEFLIYFQGNSAPDKSGLPSDRFSAERTGGSVSTLTIQRTQQEDSAVYLCASSSWTNQPQHFGDGTRLSIL.

The sample holds a few counts of this clonotype. The J gene is TRBJ2-7, the V gene TRBV5-4; D unclear. CDR1 is SGHNT, CDR2 YYREEE, per germline (reference sequence). V lost 3 bases and J lost 1, with 14 bases in between. The CDR3 covers 15 residues. CDR3 nucleotide sequence: TGTGCCAGCAGCTCCGGATATTCTTTTTCCTACGAGCAGTACTTC. It is translated as CASSSGYSFSYEQYF.

This clonotype was detected a few times. The chain recombines TRBV3-1 with TRBJ2-5; perhaps TRBD1 as D (6 bases). The V and J ends lost 6 bases and 4 bases respectively, with 12 bases between them. This CDR3 region has 13 residues. CDR1 LGHDT and CDR2 YNNKEL come from the germline V gene (reference sequence). The CDR3 is CASRRLGAETQYF. In DNA, the CDR3 is TGTGCCAGCAGGAGACTGGGGGCAGAGACCCAGTACTTC.

The gene calls are TRBV29-1 and TRBJ1-5; the D is unclear. Trimming cost V 4 bases and J 5 bases, with 12 bases left between them. This CDR3 spans 13 amino acids. Germline CDR1 reads SQVTM; CDR2 reads ANQGSEA. The CDR3 sequence: CSVVQGMDQPQHF. The DNA for the CDR3 is TGCAGCGTTGTCCAAGGGATGGATCAGCCCCAGCATTTT.